The sequence of this TCR beta chain was determined in a study of shared clonotypes between healthy human individuals. Study-level results: Larger richness was generally estimated for naive than memory subsets. A limitation of the genetic and exposure-history diversity represented arose from few donors.

J gave up 3 bases and V 6 bases, and 8 bases lay outside the gene matches. Germline V gene data show CDR1 as SQVTM and CDR2 as ANQGSEA. The CDR3 is 14 amino acids. Regarding this clone: What it recognizes is unknown.

It was across several immunoSEQ plates that each subset's genomic DNA was evenly split. Clones were sequenced by immunoSEQ multiplex PCR, and TCRdb holds only the in-frame ones, with some missing. The table records approximately 400,000 clones, roughly 96% of them present only once. The TCR was taken from a man aged 30 to 39 in good health. This chain uses TRBV29-1 with TRBJ2-5; TRBD2 matches 9 bases. The sequenced sample consisted of memory CD8+ T cells sorted from blood. Subset described: CD45RO+ cells pooled with CCR7-negative TemRA cells. In DNA, the CDR3 is TGCAGCGTGACTAGCGGCTGGACGAAAGAGACCCAGTACTTC. Translating it yields CSVTSGWTKETQYF.